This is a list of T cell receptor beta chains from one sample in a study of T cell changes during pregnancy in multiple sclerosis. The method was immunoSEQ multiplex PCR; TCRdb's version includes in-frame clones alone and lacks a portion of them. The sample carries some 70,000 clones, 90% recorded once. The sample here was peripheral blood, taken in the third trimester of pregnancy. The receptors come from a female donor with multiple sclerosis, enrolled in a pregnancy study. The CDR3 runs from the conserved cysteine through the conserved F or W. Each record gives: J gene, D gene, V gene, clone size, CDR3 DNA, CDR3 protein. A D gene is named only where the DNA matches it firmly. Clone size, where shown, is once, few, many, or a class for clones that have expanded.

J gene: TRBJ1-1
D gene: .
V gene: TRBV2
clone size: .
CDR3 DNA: TGTGCCAGCAGTGACGAGATTAACACTGAAGCTTTCTTT
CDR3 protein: CASSDEINTEAFF

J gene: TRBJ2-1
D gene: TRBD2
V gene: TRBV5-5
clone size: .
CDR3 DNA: TGTGCCAGCAGCCTACTAGCGGGGAGCTCCTACAATGAGCAGTTCTTC
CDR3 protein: CASSLLAGSSYNEQFF

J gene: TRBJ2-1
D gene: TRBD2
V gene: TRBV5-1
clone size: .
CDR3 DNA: TGCGCCAGCAGAAAGACTAGCGGGAGGTCCTACAATGAGCAGTTCTTC
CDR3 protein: CASRKTSGRSYNEQFF

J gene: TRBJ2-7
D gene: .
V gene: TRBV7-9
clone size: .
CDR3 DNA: TGTGCCAGCACCTCGCTTAGACACTACGAGCAGTACTTC
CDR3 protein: CASTSLRHYEQYF

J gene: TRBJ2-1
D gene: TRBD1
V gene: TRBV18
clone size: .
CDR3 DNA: TGTGCCAGCTCAACTCGGACAGGGGAGAGCAATGAGCAGTTCTTC
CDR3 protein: CASSTRTGESNEQFF

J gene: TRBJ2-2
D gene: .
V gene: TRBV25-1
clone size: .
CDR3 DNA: TGTGCCAGCAGTGACCTTCCGGGACATGGTTTCACCGGGGAGCTGTTTTTT
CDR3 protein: CASSDLPGHGFTGELFF

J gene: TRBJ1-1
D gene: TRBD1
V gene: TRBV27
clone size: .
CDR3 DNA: TGTGCCAGCGGTCCGCAACTCAGACAGGGGGCTAAAGCTTTCTTT
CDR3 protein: CASGPQLRQGAKAFF

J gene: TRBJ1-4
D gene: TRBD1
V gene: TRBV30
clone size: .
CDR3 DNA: TGTGCCTGGAACGGACAGGCGCCAACTAATGAAAAACTGTTTTTT
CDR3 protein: CAWNGQAPTNEKLFF

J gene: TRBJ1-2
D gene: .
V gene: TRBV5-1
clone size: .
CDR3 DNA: TGCGCCAGCAGCCAGGCCACAGGTTCCTATGGCTACACCTTC
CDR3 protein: CASSQATGSYGYTF

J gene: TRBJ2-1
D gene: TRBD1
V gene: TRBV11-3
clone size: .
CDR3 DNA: TGTGCCAGCAGCCCGCGACAGGGGTCCTACAATGAGCAGTTCTTC
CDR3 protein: CASSPRQGSYNEQFF

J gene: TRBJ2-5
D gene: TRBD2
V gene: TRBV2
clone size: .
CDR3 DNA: TGTGCCAGCACGCCGGGGGGAAGAGAGACCCAGTACTTC
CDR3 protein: CASTPGGRETQYF

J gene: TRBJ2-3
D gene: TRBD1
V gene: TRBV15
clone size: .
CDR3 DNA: TGTGCCACCAGGAATCAGGGGGCAACCACAGATACGCAGTATTTT
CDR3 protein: CATRNQGATTDTQYF

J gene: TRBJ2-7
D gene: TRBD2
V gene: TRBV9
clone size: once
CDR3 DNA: TGTGCCAGCAGCCCCGGGCGGACAGCGGGACTAGCTTTGTCCTACGAGCAGTACTTC
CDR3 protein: CASSPGRTAGLALSYEQYF

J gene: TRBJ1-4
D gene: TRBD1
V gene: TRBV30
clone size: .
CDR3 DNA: TGTGCCTGGAACGGACAGGGAACTAATGAAAAACTGTTTTTT
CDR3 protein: CAWNGQGTNEKLFF

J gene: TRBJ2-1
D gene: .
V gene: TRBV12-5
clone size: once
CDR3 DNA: TGTGCTAGTGGCCTCCGTTCGGATAGCGCGAAGGATGAGCAGTTCTTC
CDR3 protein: CASGLRSDSAKDEQFF

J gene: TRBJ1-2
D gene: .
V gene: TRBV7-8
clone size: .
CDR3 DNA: TGTGCCAGCAGCTTAGGAGAAGGCGAGGGTGGCTACACCTTC
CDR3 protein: CASSLGEGEGGYTF

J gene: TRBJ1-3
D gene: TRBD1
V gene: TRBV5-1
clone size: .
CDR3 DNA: TGCGCCAGCAGCTCAGGGGGAGGAAACACCATATATTTT
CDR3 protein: CASSSGGGNTIYF

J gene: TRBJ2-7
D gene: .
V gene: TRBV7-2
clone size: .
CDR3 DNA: TGTGCCAGCAGCTTACTCCTAAAGGGAGCCTACGAGCAGTACTTC
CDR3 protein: CASSLLLKGAYEQYF

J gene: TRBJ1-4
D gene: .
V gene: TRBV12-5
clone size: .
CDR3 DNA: TGTGCTACCCGGGACACACTTAATGAAAAACTGTTTTTT
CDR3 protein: CATRDTLNEKLFF

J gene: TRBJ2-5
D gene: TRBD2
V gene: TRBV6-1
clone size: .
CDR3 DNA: TGTGCCAGCAGCCGGACTAGAACAGAGACCCAGTACTTC
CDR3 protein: CASSRTRTETQYF